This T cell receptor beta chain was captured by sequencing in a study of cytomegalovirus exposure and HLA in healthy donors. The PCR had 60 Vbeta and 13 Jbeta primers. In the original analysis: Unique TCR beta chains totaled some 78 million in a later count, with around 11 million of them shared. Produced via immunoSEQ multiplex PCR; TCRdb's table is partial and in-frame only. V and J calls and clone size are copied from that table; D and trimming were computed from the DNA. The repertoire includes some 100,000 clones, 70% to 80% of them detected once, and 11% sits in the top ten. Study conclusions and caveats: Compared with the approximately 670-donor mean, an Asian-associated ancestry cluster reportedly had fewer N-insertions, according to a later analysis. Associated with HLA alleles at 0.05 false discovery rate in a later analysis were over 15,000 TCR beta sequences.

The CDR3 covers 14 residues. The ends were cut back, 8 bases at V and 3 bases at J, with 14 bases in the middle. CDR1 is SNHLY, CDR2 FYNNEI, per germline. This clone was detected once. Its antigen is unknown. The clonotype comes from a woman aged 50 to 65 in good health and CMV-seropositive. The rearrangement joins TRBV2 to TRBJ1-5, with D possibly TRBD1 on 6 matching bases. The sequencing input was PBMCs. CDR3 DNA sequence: TGTGCCAGCGACAATAACAGGGACAATCAGCCCCAGCATTTT. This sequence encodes CASDNNRDNQPQHF.